These 26 T cell receptor beta chains share one sample of origin, sequenced in a study of T-cell reconstitution after alpha-beta-depleted transplantation in children. The TCRbeta library incorporated unique molecular identifiers. TCRdb used MiXCR to reprocess the PCR reads, holding one entry per CDR3 protein. The sample has hundreds of thousands of distinct CDR3 sequences, around a sixth seen once; the top ten hold about 41%. The source material was PBMCs, mostly from graft donor cells, sampled 360 days after TCRalphabeta/CD19-depleted stem cell transplant. These receptors came from a male patient aged 2 to 10 who had a stem cell transplant for acute lymphoblastic leukemia, so the T cells may come from the graft donor.

A few counts support this clonotype. V usage is TRBV6-2 or TRBV6-3 and J usage is TRBJ2-2; D might be TRBD1 (6 bases). The CDR3 is 13 amino acids. The V end lost 6 bases, the J end lost 7 bases, and 12 bases lay between the germline ends. Per germline, CDR1 MNHEY and CDR2 SVGEGT. The CDR3 nucleotides read TGTGCCAGCAGCAGAAACAGGGTCGGGGAGCTGTTTTTT. This encodes CASSRNRVGELFF.

The rearrangement joins TRBV2 to TRBJ1-5; D gene ambiguous. Trimming shortened V by 3 bases and J by 6 bases, and 6 bases separated the two germline ends. CDR1 SNHLY and CDR2 FYNNEI come from the germline V gene. The CDR3 contains 12 residues. In DNA form, the CDR3 reads TGTGCCAGCAGTGACTCTTTTCAGCCCCAGCATTTT. Translating it yields CASSDSFQPQHF.

The rearrangement links TRBV29-1 to TRBJ1-4; unclear D gene. Trimming took 4 bases from V and 5 from J, leaving 14 bases between them. Germline CDR1 and CDR2: SQVTM and ANQGSEA. This CDR3 region has 14 residues. The DNA of the CDR3 is TGCAGCGTTGGGTTGGCGGGGAGGAATGAAAAACTGTTTTTT. It specifies CSVGLAGRNEKLFF.

The chain uses TRBV5-1 and TRBJ2-3, with D hard to call. Germline CDR1 is SGHRS and CDR2 is YFSETQ. The CDR3 spans 14 residues. Trimming pared 0 bases from V and 7 bases from J, leaving 12 bases between. The CDR3 loop reads CASSLELQYNTQYF. CDR3 coding DNA: TGCGCCAGCAGCTTGGAATTGCAGTATAATACGCAGTATTTT.

This clonotype was recorded a few times. This chain joins TRBV29-1 and TRBJ2-1; TRBD1 might be the D (6 bases). The CDR3 extends over 14 amino acids. Germline loops: CDR1 SQVTM, CDR2 ANQGSEA. V was trimmed by 2 bases and J by 8 bases, leaving 16 bases between them. This CDR3 reads CSVEPLIQGDEQFF. Here the CDR3 DNA reads TGCAGCGTTGAACCCTTAATACAGGGAGATGAGCAGTTCTTC.

This clonotype occurred a few times. The chain links TRBV6-2 or TRBV6-3 to TRBJ1-5; 9 nucleotides agree with TRBD1. The CDR3 has 15 amino acids. With 4 bases clipped from V and 6 bases from J, the junction kept 7 bases outside the gene matches. Germline V gives CDR1 MNHEY, CDR2 SVGEGT. The CDR3, as DNA: TGTGCCAGCAGTTCGGGACAGGGAATCGGTCAGCCCCAGCATTTT. Translated: CASSSGQGIGQPQHF.

The chain is built from TRBV2 and TRBJ2-2; TRBD2 matches 8 bases. This CDR3 comprises 14 residues. Germline CDR1 reads SNHLY; CDR2 reads FYNNEI. V lost 6 bases, J lost 7 bases, and 7 bases stayed unmatched. As DNA, the CDR3 is TGTGCCAGCAGCTCACTTCGGGGGGGCGGGGAGCTGTTTTTT. This translates into CASSSLRGGGELFF. The complete variable domain, with remaining parts taken from reference TRBV2 and TRBJ2-2, reads EPEVTQTPSHQVTQMGQEVILRCVPISNHLYFYWYRQILGQKVEFLVSFYNNEISEKSEIFDDQFSVERPDGSNFTLKIRSTKLEDSAMYFCASSSLRGGGELFFGEGSRLTVL.

V gene TRBV29-1 combines with J gene TRBJ2-1, with D perhaps TRBD1 (6 bases). CDR3 size: 14 residues. Germline V gene sequence: CDR1 SQVTM, CDR2 ANQGSEA. V lost 4 bases and J 1 base, leaving 11 bases between the germline ends. CDR3 region: CSVVVDSSYNEQFF. The CDR3 coding sequence is TGCAGCGTTGTAGTGGACAGTTCCTACAATGAGCAGTTCTTC.

This clonotype was picked up many times. The chain links TRBV15 to TRBJ2-7; no definite D call. The CDR3 has 15 residues. CDR1 is LNHNV, CDR2 YYDKDF, per germline (reference sequence). V lost 5 bases and J 1 base, leaving 15 bases between the germline ends. The CDR3 coding sequence is TGTGCCACCAGCGAAAGTCGGCAAGTTTCCTACGAGCAGTACTTC. Its protein product is CATSESRQVSYEQYF. Variable domain in full (rest from reference TRBV15 and TRBJ2-7): DAMVIQNPRYQVTQFGKPVTLSCSQTLNHNVMYWYQQKSSQAPKLLFHYYDKDFNNEADTPDNFQSRRPNTSFCFLDIRSPGLGDTAMYLCATSESRQVSYEQYFGPGTRLTVT.

This chain joins TRBV15 and TRBJ2-3; TRBD2 agrees at 10 bases. The CDR3 spans 18 residues. V was pared by 0 bases and J by 1 base, with 7 bases of the junction left unmatched. From germline, CDR1 is LNHNV and CDR2 YYDKDF (reference sequence). CDR3 DNA: TGTGCCACCAGCAGAGATCGGCGCCTAGCGGGGGGCACAGATACGCAGTATTTT. Translating it yields CATSRDRRLAGGTDTQYF.

This clonotype was detected a few times. The chain uses TRBV4-2 and TRBJ1-6; 8 bases agree with TRBD1. The V and J ends lost 6 bases and 10 bases, in that order; junction bases with no gene match: 8. Germline V gene lookup returns CDR1 LGHNA and CDR2 YNFKEQ. CDR3 length equals 14 residues. For the CDR3, the DNA is TGTGCCAGCAGATCTCAGGGGGCCTACTCACCCCTCCACTTT. Translation gives CASRSQGAYSPLHF.

The chain has TRBV7-9 and TRBJ2-3; D gene ambiguous. This CDR3 region has 13 residues. Trimming stripped 2 bases from V and 3 bases from J, with 6 bases between. Germline CDR1 is SEHNR and CDR2 is FQNEAQ (reference sequence). The CDR3 spells CASSLILTDTQYF. The CDR3 DNA follows: TGTGCCAGCAGCTTAATACTGACAGATACGCAGTATTTT.

V usage is TRBV12-3 or TRBV12-4 and J usage is TRBJ1-2; D is unresolved. The CDR3 is 15 amino acids. Trimming shortened V by 1 base and J by 8 bases, and 17 bases separated the two germline ends. The CDR3 here is CASSLVVRPLGGYTF. The CDR3 DNA is TGTGCCAGCAGTTTAGTCGTCAGGCCTTTGGGAGGCTACACCTTC.

This clonotype was seen a handful of times. The V call is TRBV7-7, the J call TRBJ2-5, with 7 bases identical to TRBD1. J lost 4 bases, V lost 2 bases, and 7 bases had no gene match. The CDR3 covers 15 residues. Looked up from germline, CDR1 is SSHAT and CDR2 is FNYEAQ (reference sequence). CDR3 DNA sequence: TGTGCCAGCAGCTTAAGGGACAGTCCGGGAGAGACCCAGTACTTC. It translates to CASSLRDSPGETQYF.

Comment on this clonotype: With a much larger clone just one base away, this may be a read error. The rearrangement uses TRBV12-3 or TRBV12-4 and TRBJ2-7; a weak D match, TRBD1 (5 bases). The CDR3 runs 11 residues. The CDR3 loop is CATAGPYEKYF. In nucleotides, the CDR3 is TGTGCCACCGCAGGGCCTTACGAGAAGTACTTC.

The chain employs TRBV18 and TRBJ2-3; D not resolved. V was cut by 3 bases and J by 0 bases, with 13 bases left in between. Germline V gene sequence: CDR1 KGHSH, CDR2 LQKENI. The CDR3 runs to 16 residues. CDR3 region: CASSPLWGTSTDTQYF. DNA for the CDR3: TGTGCCAGCTCACCTCTCTGGGGTACTAGCACAGATACGCAGTATTTT. The variable domain in full, with the rest retrieved from reference TRBV18 and TRBJ2-3, is NAGVMQNPRHLVRRRGQEARLRCSPMKGHSHVYWYRQLPEEGLKFMVYLQKENIIDESGMPKERFSAEFPKEGPSILRIQQVVRGDSAAYFCASSPLWGTSTDTQYFGPGTRLTVL.

This chain connects TRBV5-1 to TRBJ2-2, with TRBD2 as a possible D gene (6 bases). This CDR3 is built from 13 residues. Germline CDR1 is SGHRS and CDR2 is YFSETQ. Deletions cut 6 bases from V and 3 bases from J, with 9 bases between. The CDR3 region is CASKWGDTGELFF. For the CDR3, the DNA is TGCGCCAGCAAGTGGGGGGACACCGGGGAGCTGTTTTTT.

Only a few counts were recorded for this clonotype. The chain uses TRBV12-3 or TRBV12-4 and TRBJ1-6, with 9 bases identical to TRBD1. This CDR3 contains 14 residues. V lost 6 bases, J lost 10 bases, and 7 bases stayed unmatched. DNA of the CDR3: TGTGCCAGCAGCATGACAGGGGGAAACTCACCCCTCCACTTT. Translation: CASSMTGGNSPLHF.

This clonotype was found a few times. The chain employs TRBV10-3 and TRBJ2-3; 9 bases are a match to TRBD1. Trimming took 3 bases from V and 4 from J; bases not matched to a gene: 5. This CDR3 is built from 15 residues. Germline values: CDR1 ENHRY, CDR2 SYGVKD. CDR3 sequence (DNA): TGTGCCATCAGTGACTCCACAGGGGGCGCAGATACGCAGTATTTT. Translating it yields CAISDSTGGADTQYF.

This clonotype was detected only a few times. The V and J genes are TRBV29-1 and TRBJ2-7; D is unclear. Germline CDR1 reads SQVTM; CDR2 reads ANQGSEA. Trimming removed 4 bases from V and 5 bases from J, with 12 bases in between. CDR3 length equals 12 residues. CDR3 amino acids: CSVVAAWNEQYF. The CDR3 DNA is TGCAGCGTTGTGGCAGCTTGGAACGAGCAGTACTTC.

The gene calls are TRBV7-2 and TRBJ2-1; D is possibly TRBD2 (5 bases). Trimming cost V 6 bases and J 7 bases, with 22 bases left between them. The CDR3 is 16 amino acids. The germline CDR1 and CDR2 sequences are SGHTA and FQGNSA. The CDR3 DNA sequence: TGTGCCAGCAGTCCAGACTACACCGCTTCTTTGAATGAGCAGTTCTTC. Amino acid sequence: CASSPDYTASLNEQFF.

This clonotype was counted a few times. The chain joins TRBV6-5 to TRBJ1-5; a weak D match, TRBD1 (5 bases). Germline assignment: CDR1 MNHEY and CDR2 SVGAGI. V was shortened by 4 bases and J by 7 bases, with 14 bases between the two germline ends. The CDR3 contains 14 residues. This chain's CDR3 is CASSSRDRRQPQHF. The CDR3 region has the DNA TGTGCCAGCAGTTCCCGGGACCGCAGACAGCCCCAGCATTTT.

J is TRBJ2-7 and V is TRBV5-1; tentative D call: TRBD1 (7 bases). V was shortened by 4 bases and J by 4 bases, with 15 bases between the two germline ends. Germline values: CDR1 SGHRS, CDR2 YFSETQ. CDR3 size: 14 residues. The CDR3 loop reads CASSLGQEGYEQYF. CDR3 DNA sequence: TGCGCCAGCAGCCTAGGACAGGAGGGGTACGAGCAGTACTTC.

The CDR3 sequence is CASRRTGTRLLEGPYEQYF. The CDR3 coding sequence is TGTGCCAGCAGAAGAACCGGGACCCGTCTTCTTGAAGGGCCGTACGAGCAGTACTTC. The rearrangement uses TRBV27 and TRBJ2-7; the D gene could be TRBD1 or TRBD2 (5 bases each). Trimming stripped 6 bases from V and 4 bases from J, with 31 bases between. CDR1 is MNHEY and CDR2 is SMNVEV in the germline V gene (reference sequence). CDR3 length equals 19 residues.

V and J are TRBV27 and TRBJ2-3, with 7 bases aligning to TRBD1. After removal of 2 bases from V and 0 bases from J, the junction contained 5 bases not matched to a gene. The CDR3 length is 16 residues. CDR1 and CDR2 from the germline V gene are MNHEY and SMNVEV (reference sequence). CDR3 amino acids: CASSLRWDRSTDTQYF. CDR3 sequence (DNA): TGTGCCAGCAGTTTAAGGTGGGACAGAAGCACAGATACGCAGTATTTT.

J is TRBJ2-3 and V is TRBV7-6; D perhaps matches TRBD2 (5 bases). The CDR3 is made up of 14 amino acids. The V and J ends lost 2 bases and 1 base respectively, with 7 bases between them. Germline loops: CDR1 SGHVS, CDR2 FNYEAQ. CDR3 protein: CASSLSGGTDTQYF. The CDR3 DNA is TGTGCCAGCAGCTTAAGCGGCGGCACAGATACGCAGTATTTT.